This T cell receptor (beta chain) was sequenced for a study of cytomegalovirus exposure and HLA in healthy donors. Generated by immunoSEQ multiplex PCR, the TCRdb table keeps only in-frame clones and is missing some. The sample shows about 330,000 clones, around 90% of them seen only once. This CDR3 comprises 14 residues. This receptor was identified in a woman aged 25 to 39 in good health and CMV-seropositive. The sample was PBMCs. The chain has TRBV21-1 and TRBJ1-5; the table's D gene call, TRBD1, was not cross checked with the DNA. TRBV21-1 is a listed pseudogene. CDR3 sequence reads: CASSKTRNNQPQHF. CDR3 in DNA: TGTGCCAGCAGCAAAACCAGGAACAATCAGCCCCAGCATTTT.